These 29 T cell receptor beta chains share one sample of origin, sequenced in a study of tumor-infiltrating lymphocytes in localized non-small cell lung cancer. Clones were sequenced by immunoSEQ multiplex PCR, and TCRdb holds only the in-frame ones, with some missing. This sample yields roughly 8,000 clones, of which about 60% are seen a single time; roughly 13% belongs to the top ten. The sequenced material came from uninvolved lung tissue not adjacent to the tumor. The receptors originated from a human donor with non-small cell lung cancer.

For the CDR3, the DNA is TGTGCCAGTAGGGGACAGAACACCGGGGAGCTGTTTTTT. Amino acids: CASRGQNTGELFF. The V and J genes are TRBV19 and TRBJ2-2; D is perhaps TRBD1 (6 bases). CDR1 LNHDA and CDR2 SQIVND come from the germline V gene (reference sequence). V lost 6 bases, J lost 1 base, and 6 bases lay in between. The CDR3 totals 13 residues. The variable domain in full, with the rest retrieved from reference TRBV19 and TRBJ2-2, is DGGITQSPKYLFRKEGQNVTLSCEQNLNHDAMYWYRQDPGQGLRLIYYSQIVNDFQKGDIAEGYSVSREKKESFPLTVTSAQKNPTAFYLCASRGQNTGELFFGEGSRLTVL.

The V gene is TRBV13, the J gene TRBJ1-1; TRBD1 agrees at 11 bases. The CDR3 covers 17 residues. The J segment lost 0 bases and the V segment lost 0 bases, leaving 3 bases of the junction unmatched. Germline CDR1 PRHDT, CDR2 FYEKMQ (reference sequence). CDR3 bases: TGTGCCAGCAGCTTAGGGTGGACAGGGGGCCTGAACACTGAAGCTTTCTTT. Encoded protein: CASSLGWTGGLNTEAFF.

The V call is TRBV6-1, the J call TRBJ2-2; a possible D gene is TRBD2 (6 bases). Per the germline V gene, CDR1 is MNHNS and CDR2 is SASEGT. The CDR3 is made up of 14 amino acids. Trimming removed 4 bases at V and 3 bases at J, with 9 bases between. The CDR3 DNA sequence: TGTGCCAGCAGTGCGGGGGTCGACACCGGGGAGCTGTTTTTT. This codes for CASSAGVDTGELFF.

This clone was seen once. The chain has TRBV6-6 and TRBJ1-6, with 8 bases fitting TRBD1. Germline V gives CDR1 MNHNY, CDR2 SVGAGI (reference sequence). V shed 6 bases and J 6 bases; nucleotides not matched to a gene: 4. The CDR3 spans 14 residues. The CDR3 sequence is CASRKTGVNSPLHF. The DNA of the CDR3 is TGTGCCAGCAGAAAGACAGGGGTTAATTCACCCCTCCACTTT.

This sequence joins TRBV2 and TRBJ1-5; D uncertain. V shed 3 bases and J shed 1 base, with 10 bases lying between them. The V gene's germline CDR1 is SNHLY and CDR2 FYNNEI. CDR3 length equals 15 residues. Here the CDR3 reads CASSDRAWSNQPQHF. The CDR3 DNA sequence: TGTGCCAGCAGTGACAGAGCCTGGAGCAATCAGCCCCAGCATTTT.

This clone appeared a few times. J is TRBJ2-6 and V is TRBV5-6; no reliable D call. Trimming removed 4 bases at V and 0 bases at J, with 8 bases between. Germline V gene sequence: CDR1 SGHDT, CDR2 YYEEEE. The CDR3 extends over 15 amino acids. Here the CDR3 DNA reads TGTGCCAGCAGCCGCGGCAGCTCTGGGGCCAACGTCCTGACTTTC. This encodes CASSRGSSGANVLTF.

This chain links TRBV7-6 with TRBJ1-4; D may be TRBD1 (6 bases). Deletions cut 3 bases from V and 3 bases from J, with 14 bases between. The CDR3 consists of 16 residues. Per germline, CDR1 SGHVS and CDR2 FNYEAQ. The CDR3 protein is CASSFQTGNPNEKLFF. DNA for the CDR3: TGTGCCAGCAGCTTTCAAACAGGGAACCCTAATGAAAAACTGTTTTTT. Together with reference TRBV7-6 and TRBJ1-4, the CDR3 gives the full variable domain: GAGVSQSPRYKVTKRGQDVALRCDPISGHVSLYWYRQALGQGPEFLTYFNYEAQQDKSGLPNDRFSAERPEGSISTLTIQRTEQRDSAMYRCASSFQTGNPNEKLFFGSGTQLSVL.

Relative to its sample, this clone is medium-sized (0.01 to 0.1%). This chain connects TRBV15 to TRBJ1-5; D gene ambiguous. The germline CDR1 and CDR2 sequences are LNHNV and YYDKDF (reference sequence). Trimming removed 0 bases from V and 0 bases from J, with 6 bases in between. This CDR3 has 15 amino acids. In nucleotides, the CDR3 is TGTGCCACCAGCAGAGAAACGAGTAGCAATCAGCCCCAGCATTTT. This codes for CATSRETSSNQPQHF.

The V gene is TRBV2, the J gene TRBJ2-7; a weak D match, TRBD1 (6 bases). This CDR3 spans 14 amino acids. The germline V gene encodes CDR1 SNHLY and CDR2 FYNNEI. The V end lost 4 bases, the J end lost 1 base, and 11 bases lay between the germline ends. The CDR3 nucleotides are TGTGCCAGCAGTGCGGGACACGTATCCTACGAGCAGTACTTC. Translated: CASSAGHVSYEQYF. Looking up the rest from reference TRBV2 and TRBJ2-7 gives the full variable domain: EPEVTQTPSHQVTQMGQEVILRCVPISNHLYFYWYRQILGQKVEFLVSFYNNEISEKSEIFDDQFSVERPDGSNFTLKIRSTKLEDSAMYFCASSAGHVSYEQYFGPGTRLTVT.

V usage is TRBV6-5 and J usage is TRBJ2-1; no clear D gene. V lost 4 bases, J lost 7 bases, and 20 bases lay in between. Per the germline V gene, CDR1 is MNHEY and CDR2 is SVGAGI. The CDR3 sequence is 16 residues long. The CDR3 reads CASSLRLSDFPNEQFF. The CDR3 DNA reads TGTGCCAGCAGTTTGCGGCTTAGTGATTTTCCTAATGAGCAGTTCTTC.

This clone was seen more than once but under ten times. The rearrangement joins TRBV4-3 to TRBJ2-7; D might be TRBD1 (7 bases). The length of the CDR3 is 13 residues. Germline CDR1 is LGHNA and CDR2 is YSLEER. V lost 2 bases to trimming and J lost 3 bases, with 8 bases between them. The CDR3 bases are TGCGCCAGCAGCCAACAGGGGGGCTACGAGCAGTACTTC. This translates into CASSQQGGYEQYF.

This chain connects TRBV4-2 to TRBJ2-6; the D is unclear. Trimming removed 3 bases at V and 0 bases at J, with 9 bases between. Germline V CDR1 and CDR2: LGHNA, YNFKEQ. This CDR3 region has 16 residues. CDR3 in amino acids: CASSHRGTSGANVLTF. The CDR3 region has the DNA TGTGCCAGCAGCCACCGAGGAACCTCTGGGGCCAACGTCCTGACTTTC.

The DNA of the CDR3 is TGTGCCATCAGTCCCTCGCAAGGGGCCGGGGAGACCCAGTACTTC. Its translation is CAISPSQGAGETQYF. The chain couples TRBV10-3 to TRBJ2-5, with a possible D match to TRBD1 (5 bases). V lost 5 bases, J lost 5 bases, and 18 bases lay in between. CDR1 is ENHRY and CDR2 is SYGVKD in the germline V gene. The CDR3 runs to 15 residues.

The chain employs TRBV6-5 and TRBJ1-2, with D uncertain. The germline CDR1 and CDR2 sequences are MNHEY and SVGAGI. V was cut by 6 bases and J by 4 bases, with 6 bases left in between. The CDR3 contains 11 residues. The CDR3 loop reads CASSYGYGYTF. For the CDR3, the DNA is TGTGCCAGCAGCTACGGCTATGGCTACACCTTC.

By share, this clone counts as medium-sized (0.01 to 0.1%). This rearrangement joins TRBV7-2 to TRBJ1-1; 8 bases are a match to TRBD1. The CDR3 spans 14 residues. V dropped 4 bases and J dropped 4; count of bases not matched to a gene: 5. Germline CDR1 and CDR2: SGHTA and FQGNSA. The CDR3 sequence: CASSYTGGPTEAFF. For the CDR3, the DNA is TGTGCCAGCAGCTACACAGGGGGGCCCACTGAAGCTTTCTTT.

The rearrangement links TRBV5-1 to TRBJ1-1; 8 bases match TRBD1. CDR3 size: 14 residues. Germline lookup yields CDR1 SGHRS and CDR2 YFSETQ. V gave up 3 bases and J gave up 2 bases; unmatched junction bases: 3. In DNA, the CDR3 is TGCGCCAGCAGCTACGGACAGGGAAACACTGAAGCTTTCTTT. This translates into CASSYGQGNTEAFF.

This clone has more than one count but fewer than ten. This likely stems from a read error, as it lies one base from a far larger clone. Distinct nucleotide sequences in the sample also encode this CDR3. J is TRBJ2-7 and V is TRBV7-9; the D call may be TRBD1 or TRBD2 (5 bases each). Trimming removed 5 bases at V and 3 bases at J, with 11 bases between. This CDR3 spans 13 amino acids. Germline values: CDR1 SEHNR, CDR2 FQNEAQ (reference sequence). The CDR3 protein is CASSPGPNYEQYF. The CDR3 coding sequence is TGTGCCAGCAGCCCGGGACCGAACTACGAGCAGTACTTC.

The V gene is TRBV30, the J gene TRBJ1-1; tentatively, D is TRBD1 (5 bases). V was clipped by 3 bases and J by 3 bases, with 14 bases between them. CDR1 and CDR2 from the germline V gene are GTSNPN and SVGIG (reference sequence). The CDR3 runs to 14 residues. CDR3 coding DNA: TGTGCCTGGAGGAGGGGTCTAGTTGACACTGAAGCTTTCTTT. Its translation: CAWRRGLVDTEAFF.

The rearrangement links TRBV29-1 to TRBJ2-7, with D hard to call. The V gene's germline CDR1 is SQVTM and CDR2 ANQGSEA. Trimming took off 4 bases at V and 2 bases at J, with 9 bases between the two ends. The CDR3 consists of 12 residues. As DNA, the CDR3 is TGCAGCGTTGGGGCAGGAGCCTACGAGCAGTACTTC. This gives the protein CSVGAGAYEQYF.

The rearrangement uses TRBV6-6 and TRBJ1-1; TRBD1 matches at 9 bases. Unmatched junction bases numbered 6, after V lost 4 bases and J lost 6 bases. This CDR3 spans 14 amino acids. Germline V gene data show CDR1 as MNHNY and CDR2 as SVGAGI (reference sequence). The CDR3 sequence is CASSWGQGPAEAFF. CDR3 coding DNA: TGTGCCAGCAGTTGGGGACAGGGACCTGCTGAAGCTTTCTTT.

The chain uses TRBV5-1 and TRBJ2-5, with D possibly TRBD2 on 6 matching bases. Trimming pared 5 bases from V and 2 bases from J, leaving 10 bases between. The germline gives CDR1 SGHRS, CDR2 YFSETQ. The CDR3 consists of 13 residues. In DNA, the CDR3 is TGCGCCAGCAGTGGGGGAGGACAAGAGACCCAGTACTTC. Translated: CASSGGGQETQYF.

The chain uses TRBV7-6 and TRBJ2-7; 7 bases line up with TRBD1. The germline V gene has CDR1 SGHVS and CDR2 FNYEAQ. V was pared by 5 bases and J by 6 bases, with 4 bases of the junction left unmatched. The CDR3 runs to 12 residues. DNA of the CDR3: TGTGCCAGCAGCGTACCAGGGGGCGAGCAGTACTTC. Protein sequence: CASSVPGGEQYF.

This clone appeared a few times. A read error may produce the germline difference seen at one junction end. V usage is TRBV20-1 and J usage is TRBJ1-2; weak D call: TRBD1 (6 bases). Per germline, CDR1 DFQATT and CDR2 SNEGSKA (reference sequence). The CDR3 length is 10 residues. Here the CDR3 reads CRASGAGYTF. The CDR3 DNA follows: TGTAGAGCGTCGGGGGCAGGCTACACCTTC.

In this sample, this clone is medium-sized. V usage is TRBV2 and J usage is TRBJ1-6; the D gene is possibly TRBD1 (6 bases). Germline CDR1 and CDR2: SNHLY and FYNNEI. V was trimmed by 3 bases and J by 7 bases, leaving 16 bases between them. The CDR3 is 16 amino acids. The CDR3 spells CASSEETTGLNSPLHF. The CDR3 nucleotides read TGTGCCAGCAGTGAGGAAACAACAGGGTTGAATTCACCCCTCCACTTT.

The gene calls are TRBV20-1 and TRBJ2-3, with no clear D. Germline lookup yields CDR1 DFQATT and CDR2 SNEGSKA (reference sequence). The CDR3 runs to 10 residues. The V end lost 5 bases, the J end lost 6 bases, and 6 bases lay between the germline ends. Here the CDR3 DNA reads TGCAGTGCTGTTACGGATACGCAGTATTTT. It translates to CSAVTDTQYF.

The V and J genes are TRBV5-6 and TRBJ1-2, with D possibly matching TRBD1 (6 bases). The germline gives CDR1 SGHDT, CDR2 YYEEEE. The V gene lost 4 bases and the J gene lost 4 bases, with 14 bases spanning the gap. The CDR3 has 14 amino acids. CDR3 sequence reads: CASSQGTRGYGYTF. CDR3 in DNA: TGTGCCAGCAGCCAGGGGACTCGAGGCTATGGCTACACCTTC. Variable domain in full (rest from reference TRBV5-6 and TRBJ1-2): DAGVTQSPTHLIKTRGQQVTLRCSPKSGHDTVSWYQQALGQGPQFIFQYYEEEERQRGNFPDRFSGHQFPNYSSELNVNALLLGDSALYLCASSQGTRGYGYTFGSGTRLTVV.

This clone was found a few times. This chain joins TRBV5-1 and TRBJ2-7; D gene uncertain. CDR3 length: 9 residues. The ends were cut back, 6 bases at V and 5 bases at J, with 3 bases in the middle. The germline CDR1 and CDR2 sequences are SGHRS and YFSETQ. The CDR3 is CASKNEQYF. Written as DNA, the CDR3 is TGCGCCAGCAAGAACGAGCAGTACTTC. The full variable domain, with the rest looked up from reference TRBV5-1 and TRBJ2-7, is KAGVTQTPRYLIKTRGQQVTLSCSPISGHRSVSWYQQTPGQGLQFLFEYFSETQRNKGNFPGRFSGRQFSNSRSEMNVSTLELGDSALYLCASKNEQYFGPGTRLTVT.

This chain connects TRBV30 to TRBJ1-6; tentative D call: TRBD1 (5 bases). Trimming removed 5 bases from V and 8 bases from J, with 19 bases in between. The CDR3 extends over 15 amino acids. CDR1 is GTSNPN and CDR2 is SVGIG in the germline V gene (reference sequence). The CDR3 DNA sequence: TGTGCCTGGGCCCCGGGACCTACAACCTATTCACCCCTCCACTTT. The encoded protein is CAWAPGPTTYSPLHF.

The V gene is TRBV11-1, the J gene TRBJ1-1; TRBD1 might be the D (5 bases). The CDR3 runs 14 residues. Germline lookup yields CDR1 SGHAT and CDR2 FQDESV (reference sequence). Trimming removed 7 bases at V and 4 bases at J, with 16 bases between. CDR3 nucleotide sequence: TGTGCCAGCACCTTCGACAGAATGAGCACTGAAGCTTTCTTT. Translated, it gives CASTFDRMSTEAFF.